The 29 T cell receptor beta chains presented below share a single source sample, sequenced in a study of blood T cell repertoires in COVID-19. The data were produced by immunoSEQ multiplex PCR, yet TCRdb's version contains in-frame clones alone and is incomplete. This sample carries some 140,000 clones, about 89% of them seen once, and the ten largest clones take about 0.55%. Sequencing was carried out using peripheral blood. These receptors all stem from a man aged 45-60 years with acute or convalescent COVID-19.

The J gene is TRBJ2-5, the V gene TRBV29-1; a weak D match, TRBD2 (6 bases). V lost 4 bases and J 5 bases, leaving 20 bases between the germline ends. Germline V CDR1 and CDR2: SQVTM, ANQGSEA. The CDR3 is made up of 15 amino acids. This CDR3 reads CSVGPTGGVGETQYF. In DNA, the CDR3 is TGCAGCGTTGGCCCGACCGGGGGAGTGGGGGAGACCCAGTACTTC. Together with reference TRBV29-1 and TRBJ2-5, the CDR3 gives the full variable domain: SAVISQKPSRDICQRGTSLTIQCQVDSQVTMMFWYRQQPGQSLTLIATANQGSEATYESGFVIDKFPISRPNLTFSTLTVSNMSPEDSSIYLCSVGPTGGVGETQYFGPGTRLLVL.

This CDR3 reads CASSTDQGANTGELFF. In DNA form, the CDR3 reads TGTGCCAGCAGCACCGATCAGGGGGCGAACACCGGGGAGCTGTTTTTT. The chain is built from TRBV6-2 or TRBV6-3 and TRBJ2-2; 7 bases map to TRBD1. This CDR3 has 16 residues. The germline CDR1 and CDR2 sequences are MNHEY and SVGEGT. V lost 6 bases and J lost 0; bases outside the gene matches: 7.

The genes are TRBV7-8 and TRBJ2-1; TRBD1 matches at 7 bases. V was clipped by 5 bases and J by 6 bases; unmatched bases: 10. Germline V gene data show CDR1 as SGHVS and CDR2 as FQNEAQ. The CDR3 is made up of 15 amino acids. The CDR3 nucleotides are TGTGCCAGCAGCACCTCTGCTCGACAGGGCAATGAGCAGTTCTTC. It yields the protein CASSTSARQGNEQFF. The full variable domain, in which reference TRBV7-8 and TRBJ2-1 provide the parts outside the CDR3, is GAGVSQSPRYKVAKRGQDVALRCDPISGHVSLFWYQQALGQGPEFLTYFQNEAQLDKSGLPSDRFFAERPEGSVSTLKIQRTQQEDSAVYLCASSTSARQGNEQFFGPGTRLTVL.

The chain's CDR3 is CASSFNMAGANVLTF. The DNA of the CDR3 is TGTGCCAGCAGCTTTAACATGGCTGGGGCCAACGTCCTGACTTTC. The chain carries TRBV3-1 (or the pseudogene TRBV3-2) and TRBJ2-6; D ambiguous. CDR3 length: 15 amino acids. V lost 5 bases to trimming and J lost 2 bases, with 10 bases between them. Germline CDR1 reads LGHDT; CDR2 reads YNNKEL (reference sequence).

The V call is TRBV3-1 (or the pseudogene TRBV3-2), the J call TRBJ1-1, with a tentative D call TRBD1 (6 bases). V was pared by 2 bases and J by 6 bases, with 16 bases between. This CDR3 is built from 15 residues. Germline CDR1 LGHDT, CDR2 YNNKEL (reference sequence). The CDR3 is CASSQKVGGRSEAFF. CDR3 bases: TGTGCCAGCAGCCAAAAGGTAGGGGGTAGATCTGAAGCTTTCTTT.

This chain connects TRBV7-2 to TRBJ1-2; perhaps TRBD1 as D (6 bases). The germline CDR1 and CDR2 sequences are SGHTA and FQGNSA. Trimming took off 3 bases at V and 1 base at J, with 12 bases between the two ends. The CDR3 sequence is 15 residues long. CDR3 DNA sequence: TGTGCCAGCAGCTTCGGGGGGCCAAATAACTATGGCTACACCTTC. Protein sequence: CASSFGGPNNYGYTF.

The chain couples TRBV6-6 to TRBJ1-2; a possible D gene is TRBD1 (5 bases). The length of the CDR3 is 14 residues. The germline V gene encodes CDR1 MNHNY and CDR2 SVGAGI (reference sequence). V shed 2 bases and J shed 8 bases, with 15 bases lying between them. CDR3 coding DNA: TGTGCCAGCAGTTACCCGGGGGAGAACCAGGGCTACACCTTC. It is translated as CASSYPGENQGYTF.

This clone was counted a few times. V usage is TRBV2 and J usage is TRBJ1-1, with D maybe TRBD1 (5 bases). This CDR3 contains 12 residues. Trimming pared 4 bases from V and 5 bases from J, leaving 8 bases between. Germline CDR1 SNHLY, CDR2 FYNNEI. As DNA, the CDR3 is TGTGCCAGCAGTGGGCACAGGACTGAAGCTTTCTTT. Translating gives CASSGHRTEAFF.

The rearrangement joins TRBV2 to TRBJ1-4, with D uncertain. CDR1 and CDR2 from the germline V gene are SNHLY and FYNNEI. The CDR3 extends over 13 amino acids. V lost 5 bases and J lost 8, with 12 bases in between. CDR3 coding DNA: TGTGCCAGCAGTACCACAACGGGAGAAAAACTGTTTTTT. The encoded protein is CASSTTTGEKLFF. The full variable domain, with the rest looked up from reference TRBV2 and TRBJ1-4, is EPEVTQTPSHQVTQMGQEVILRCVPISNHLYFYWYRQILGQKVEFLVSFYNNEISEKSEIFDDQFSVERPDGSNFTLKIRSTKLEDSAMYFCASSTTTGEKLFFGSGTQLSVL.

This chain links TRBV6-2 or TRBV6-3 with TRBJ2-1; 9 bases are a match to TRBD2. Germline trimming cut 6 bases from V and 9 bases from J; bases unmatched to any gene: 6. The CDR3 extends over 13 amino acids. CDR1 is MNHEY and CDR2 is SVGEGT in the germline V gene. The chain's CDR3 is CASRPTSGREQFF. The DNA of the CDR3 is TGTGCCAGCAGGCCTACTAGCGGGCGTGAGCAGTTCTTC.

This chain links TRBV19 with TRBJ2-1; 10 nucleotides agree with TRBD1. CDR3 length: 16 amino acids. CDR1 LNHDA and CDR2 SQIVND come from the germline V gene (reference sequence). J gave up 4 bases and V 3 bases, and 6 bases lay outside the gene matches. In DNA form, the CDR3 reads TGTGCCAGTAGTATTGTCGGGACAGGGGTGTACAATGAGCAGTTCTTC. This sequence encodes CASSIVGTGVYNEQFF.

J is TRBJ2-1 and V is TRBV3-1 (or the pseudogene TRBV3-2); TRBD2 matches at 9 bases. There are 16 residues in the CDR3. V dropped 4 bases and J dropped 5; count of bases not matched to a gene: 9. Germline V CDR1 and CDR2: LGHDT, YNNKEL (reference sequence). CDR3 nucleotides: TGTGCCAGCAGCCCAAGAGCAGCGGGGGGAAACAATGAGCAGTTCTTC. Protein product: CASSPRAAGGNNEQFF.

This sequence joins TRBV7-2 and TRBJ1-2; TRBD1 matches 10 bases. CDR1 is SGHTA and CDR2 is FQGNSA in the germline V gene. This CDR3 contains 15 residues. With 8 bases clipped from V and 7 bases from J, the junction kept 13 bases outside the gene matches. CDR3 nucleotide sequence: TGTGCCAGCTCTACACGGGACAGGGGAATTGGTGGCTACACCTTC. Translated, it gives CASSTRDRGIGGYTF.

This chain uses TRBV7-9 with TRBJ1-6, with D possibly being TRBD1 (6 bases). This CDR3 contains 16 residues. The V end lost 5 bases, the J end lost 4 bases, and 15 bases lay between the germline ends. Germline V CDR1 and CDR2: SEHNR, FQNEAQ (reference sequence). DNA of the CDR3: TGTGCCAGCAGCCCGTCCGCGGGGGCGTATAATTCACCCCTCCACTTT. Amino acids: CASSPSAGAYNSPLHF. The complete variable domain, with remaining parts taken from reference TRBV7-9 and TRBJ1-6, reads DTGVSQNPRHKITKRGQNVTFRCDPISEHNRLYWYRQTLGQGPEFLTYFQNEAQLEKSRLLSDRFSAERPKGSFSTLEIQRTEQGDSAMYLCASSPSAGAYNSPLHFGNGTRLTVT.

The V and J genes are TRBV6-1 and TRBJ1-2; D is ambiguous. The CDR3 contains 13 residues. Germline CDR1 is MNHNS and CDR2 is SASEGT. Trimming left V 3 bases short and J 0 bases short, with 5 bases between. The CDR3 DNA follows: TGTGCCAGCAGTGATGCAGCTAACTATGGCTACACCTTC. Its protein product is CASSDAANYGYTF.

As DNA, the CDR3 is TGCGCCAGCAGCTTGGGTCCTAGCGGGGGTGGAGAGACCCAGTACTTC. It yields the protein CASSLGPSGGGETQYF. The chain couples TRBV5-1 to TRBJ2-5, with 10 bases matching TRBD2. V lost 0 bases to trimming and J lost 4 bases; unmatched junction nucleotides: 6. The CDR3 runs to 16 residues. In germline, CDR1 is SGHRS, CDR2 YFSETQ.

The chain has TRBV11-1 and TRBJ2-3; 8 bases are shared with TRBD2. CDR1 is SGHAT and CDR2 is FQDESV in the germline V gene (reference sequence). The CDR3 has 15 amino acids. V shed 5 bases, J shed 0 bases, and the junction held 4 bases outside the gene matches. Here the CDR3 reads CASSRSGVSTDTQYF. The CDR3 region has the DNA TGTGCCAGCAGCCGTAGCGGGGTAAGCACAGATACGCAGTATTTT. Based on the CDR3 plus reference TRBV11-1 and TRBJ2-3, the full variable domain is EAEVAQSPRYKITEKSQAVAFWCDPISGHATLYWYRQILGQGPELLVQFQDESVVDDSQLPKDRFSAERLKGVDSTLKIQPAELGDSAMYLCASSRSGVSTDTQYFGPGTRLTVL.

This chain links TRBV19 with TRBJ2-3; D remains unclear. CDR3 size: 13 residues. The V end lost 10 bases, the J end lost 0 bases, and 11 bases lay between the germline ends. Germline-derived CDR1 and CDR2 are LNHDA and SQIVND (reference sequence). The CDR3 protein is CATIQQSTDTQYF. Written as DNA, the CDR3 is TGTGCCACCATACAGCAGAGCACAGATACGCAGTATTTT.

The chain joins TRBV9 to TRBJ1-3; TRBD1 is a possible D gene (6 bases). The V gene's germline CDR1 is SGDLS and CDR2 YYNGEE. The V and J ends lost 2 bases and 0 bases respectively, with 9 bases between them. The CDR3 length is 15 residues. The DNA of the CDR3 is TGTGCCAGCAGCGTTGGACAGCCCTCTGGAAACACCATATATTTT. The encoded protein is CASSVGQPSGNTIYF.

As DNA, the CDR3 is TGCGCCAGCAGCCAACAGCACGGGACAGACGAGCAGTTCTTC. Translated, it gives CASSQQHGTDEQFF. V and J are TRBV4-1 and TRBJ2-1; TRBD1 matches at 7 bases. This CDR3 is 14 amino acids long. V dropped 2 bases and J dropped 10; count of bases not matched to a gene: 8. Germline CDR1 is MGHRA and CDR2 is YSYEKL.

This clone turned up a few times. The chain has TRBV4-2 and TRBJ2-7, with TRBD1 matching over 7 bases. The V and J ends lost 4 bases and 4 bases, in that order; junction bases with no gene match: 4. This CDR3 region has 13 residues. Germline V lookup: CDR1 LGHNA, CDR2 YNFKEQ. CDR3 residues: CASSLDRSYEQYF. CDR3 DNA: TGTGCCAGCAGCCTGGACAGGTCTTACGAGCAGTACTTC.

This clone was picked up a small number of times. CDR3 nucleotides: TGTGCCAGCAGTTTATCCAGCGAGGGAAACAATCAGCCCCAGCATTTT. As protein: CASSLSSEGNNQPQHF. The V and J genes are TRBV27 and TRBJ1-5; D unresolved. The V and J ends lost 0 bases and 3 bases respectively, with 12 bases between them. CDR3 length equals 16 residues. Germline CDR1 reads MNHEY; CDR2 reads SMNVEV (reference sequence).

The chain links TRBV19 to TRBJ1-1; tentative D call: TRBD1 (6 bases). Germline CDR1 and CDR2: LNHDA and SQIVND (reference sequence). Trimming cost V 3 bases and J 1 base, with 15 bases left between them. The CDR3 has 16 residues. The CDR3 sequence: CASSMWSTGKNTEAFF. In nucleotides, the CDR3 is TGTGCCAGTAGTATGTGGAGTACAGGGAAGAACACTGAAGCTTTCTTT.

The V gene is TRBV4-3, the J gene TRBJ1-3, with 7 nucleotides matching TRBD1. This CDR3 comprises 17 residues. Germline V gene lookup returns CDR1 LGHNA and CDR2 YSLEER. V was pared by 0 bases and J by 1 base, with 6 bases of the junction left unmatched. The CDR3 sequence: CASSQDQTGFSGNTIYF. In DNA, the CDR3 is TGCGCCAGCAGCCAAGATCAGACAGGGTTTTCTGGAAACACCATATATTTT.

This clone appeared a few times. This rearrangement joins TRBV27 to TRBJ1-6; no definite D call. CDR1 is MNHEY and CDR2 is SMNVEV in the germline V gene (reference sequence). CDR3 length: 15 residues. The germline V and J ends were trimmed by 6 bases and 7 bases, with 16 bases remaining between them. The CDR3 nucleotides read TGTGCCAGCAGCCCGACCGACTCCGGGAATTCACCCCTCCACTTT. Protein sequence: CASSPTDSGNSPLHF.

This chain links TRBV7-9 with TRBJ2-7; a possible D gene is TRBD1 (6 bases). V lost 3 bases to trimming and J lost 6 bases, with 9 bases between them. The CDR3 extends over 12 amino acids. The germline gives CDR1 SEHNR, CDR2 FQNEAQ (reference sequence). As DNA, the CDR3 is TGTGCCAGCAGCTTCGGACAGCTCGAGCAGTACTTC. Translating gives CASSFGQLEQYF.

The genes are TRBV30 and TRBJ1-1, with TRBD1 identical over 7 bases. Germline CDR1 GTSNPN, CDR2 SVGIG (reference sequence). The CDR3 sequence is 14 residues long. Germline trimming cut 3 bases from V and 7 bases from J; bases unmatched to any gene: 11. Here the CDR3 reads CAWSRELRDSEAFF. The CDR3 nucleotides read TGTGCCTGGAGCCGCGAACTTCGGGACAGTGAAGCTTTCTTT.

The CDR3 nucleotides read TGTGCCTGGAGGGGGGGTGGCGATTCACCCCTCCACTTT. Its translation: CAWRGGGDSPLHF. The chain links TRBV30 to TRBJ1-6, with a possible D match to TRBD1 (5 bases). The CDR3 extends over 13 amino acids. Per germline, CDR1 GTSNPN and CDR2 SVGIG (reference sequence). V was shortened by 3 bases and J by 8 bases, with 11 bases between the two germline ends.

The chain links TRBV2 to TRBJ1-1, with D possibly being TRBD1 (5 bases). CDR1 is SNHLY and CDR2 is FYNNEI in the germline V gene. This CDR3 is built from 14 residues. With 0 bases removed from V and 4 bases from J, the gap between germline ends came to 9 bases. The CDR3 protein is CASSEARQTTEAFF. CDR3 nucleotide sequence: TGTGCCAGCAGTGAAGCGCGACAGACCACTGAAGCTTTCTTT.